Presented here are 20 T cell receptor beta chains from one specimen sequenced in a study of blood T cell repertoires in COVID-19. Only in-frame clones appear in the TCRdb table, and some are missing; sequencing was by immunoSEQ multiplex PCR. The sample consists of about 250,000 clones, about 80% of them appearing once. The specimen was peripheral blood. Receptors originate from a middle-aged man with active or convalescent COVID-19.

This clone was picked up a small number of times. The chain recombines TRBV7-3 with TRBJ2-2; D unresolved. Trimming stripped 5 bases from V and 4 bases from J, with 11 bases between. The CDR3 spans 14 residues. Germline CDR1 and CDR2: SGHTA and FQGTGA. The CDR3: CASSPTSITGELFF. CDR3 coding DNA: TGTGCCAGCAGCCCTACGTCTATCACCGGGGAGCTGTTTTTT.

The CDR3 bases are TGTGCCAGCACTTTGGGGAGTTACAATGAGCAGTTCTTC. This gives the protein CASTLGSYNEQFF. The chain uses TRBV28 and TRBJ2-1, with D possibly being TRBD2 (5 bases). The CDR3 contains 13 residues. The V and J ends lost 7 bases and 4 bases respectively, with 11 bases between them. The V gene's germline CDR1 is MDHEN and CDR2 SYDVKM. Complete variable domain (other parts from reference TRBV28 and TRBJ2-1): DVKVTQSSRYLVKRTGEKVFLECVQDMDHENMFWYRQDPGLGLRLIYFSYDVKMKEKGDIPEGYSVSREKKERFSLILESASTNQTSMYLCASTLGSYNEQFFGPGTRLTVL.

The chain couples TRBV5-6 to TRBJ2-1; 8 bases align to TRBD1. V trimming: 2 bases; J trimming: 9 bases; junction bases outside the gene matches: 10. The length of the CDR3 is 15 residues. Germline values: CDR1 SGHDT, CDR2 YYEEEE. In DNA, the CDR3 is TGTGCCAGCAGCTTTGACGGACAGGGCCTGAGTGAGCAGTTCTTC. This translates into CASSFDGQGLSEQFF.

The genes are TRBV27 and TRBJ2-7; the match to TRBD1 covers 10 bases. Germline CDR1 reads MNHEY; CDR2 reads SMNVEV (reference sequence). CDR3 length equals 15 residues. The V gene end was trimmed by 4 bases and the J gene end by 5 bases; junction bases not matched to a gene: 8. In DNA form, the CDR3 reads TGTGCCAGCAGTTCCCCCGGACAGGGGGTCCACGAGCAGTACTTC. Protein product: CASSSPGQGVHEQYF.

This clone has only a few counts. The chain couples TRBV5-4 to TRBJ2-3; 9 bases match TRBD1. The CDR3 runs 15 residues. J was trimmed by 1 base and V by 3 bases; bases with no gene match: 3. CDR1 and CDR2 (germline): SGHNT, YYREEE (reference sequence). For the CDR3, the DNA is TGTGCCAGCAGCTCATGGACAGGGGGCACAGATACGCAGTATTTT. It encodes CASSSWTGGTDTQYF.

This clone was observed a handful of times. This chain joins TRBV28 and TRBJ1-5; the match to TRBD1 covers 8 bases. The V and J ends lost 7 bases and 3 bases, in that order; junction bases with no gene match: 8. CDR3 size: 15 residues. CDR1 and CDR2 from the germline V gene are MDHEN and SYDVKM. CDR3: CASTRQGSDNQPQHF. The CDR3 bases are TGTGCCAGCACCCGACAGGGGAGCGACAATCAGCCCCAGCATTTT.

The chain carries TRBV5-1 and TRBJ1-2, with 7 nucleotides matching TRBD1. Germline loops: CDR1 SGHRS, CDR2 YFSETQ. The CDR3 has 16 amino acids. V lost 4 bases to trimming and J lost 5 bases; unmatched junction nucleotides: 14. CDR3 coding DNA: TGCGCCAGCAGCCCCGGACAGGCTGGGGTCGGATATGGCTACACCTTC. It codes for CASSPGQAGVGYGYTF.

The chain has TRBV4-3 and TRBJ2-7, with 7 bases lining up with TRBD2. Germline-derived CDR1 and CDR2 are LGHNA and YSLEER. This CDR3 spans 15 amino acids. V shed 0 bases, J shed 2 bases, and the junction held 4 bases outside the gene matches. The CDR3 DNA follows: TGCGCCAGCAGCCAAGATTGGGGGGGGACCTACGAGCAGTACTTC. Its protein is CASSQDWGGTYEQYF.

This CDR3 reads CASSQVPSGGGDQGELFF. The DNA of the CDR3 is TGTGCCAGCAGCCAAGTGCCGTCCGGCGGGGGCGATCAAGGGGAGCTGTTTTTT. The chain has TRBV4-2 and TRBJ2-2; D is possibly TRBD2 (7 bases). CDR3 length equals 18 residues. The germline CDR1 and CDR2 sequences are LGHNA and YNFKEQ. Trimming pared 1 base from V and 8 bases from J, leaving 23 bases between.

The chain is built from TRBV6-1 and TRBJ1-2, with D possibly matching TRBD1 (5 bases). V lost 1 base to trimming and J lost 2 bases, with 11 bases between them. Germline V gives CDR1 MNHNS, CDR2 SASEGT. The CDR3 length is 15 residues. CDR3 bases: TGTGCCAGCAGTGAAGAAAAGGGGTTGAACTATGGCTACACCTTC. It yields the protein CASSEEKGLNYGYTF.

The sample holds a few counts of this clone. The chain couples TRBV20-1 to TRBJ1-5; D unclear. V was cut by 3 bases and J by 2 bases, with 8 bases left in between. The CDR3 extends over 13 amino acids. Germline CDR1 and CDR2: DFQATT and SNEGSKA (reference sequence). The CDR3 bases are TGCAGTGCTAGTGGCGGTGGCAATCAGCCCCAGCATTTT. Amino acid sequence: CSASGGGNQPQHF.

V gene TRBV7-9 combines with J gene TRBJ1-1; D remains unclear. Trimming removed 0 bases at V and 5 bases at J, with 19 bases between. CDR3 length equals 17 residues. Germline CDR1 SEHNR, CDR2 FQNEAQ (reference sequence). The CDR3 coding sequence is TGTGCCAGCAGCTTAGCACCCTTGGGGAGGGCCTCTACTGAAGCTTTCTTT. Translation: CASSLAPLGRASTEAFF.

Worth noting for this clone: The identical CDR3 is also encoded by other nucleotide sequences in the sample. This sequence joins TRBV5-1 and TRBJ2-5; D remains unclear. Trimming cost V 0 bases and J 1 base, with 7 bases left between them. This CDR3 has 14 residues. Germline lookup yields CDR1 SGHRS and CDR2 YFSETQ. Here the CDR3 reads CASSLGTAQETQYF. The CDR3 region has the DNA TGCGCCAGCAGCTTGGGTACAGCCCAAGAGACCCAGTACTTC.

This rearrangement joins TRBV27 to TRBJ2-7; the D gene is possibly TRBD1 (6 bases). The CDR3 covers 15 residues. Germline V CDR1 and CDR2: MNHEY, SMNVEV (reference sequence). The V end lost 8 bases, the J end lost 2 bases, and 19 bases lay between the germline ends. The CDR3 DNA reads TGTGCCAGCCGGCTCCAGGGGCAACTTCCCTACGAGCAGTACTTC. It codes for CASRLQGQLPYEQYF.

The rearrangement uses TRBV15 and TRBJ2-7; 9 nucleotides match TRBD1. CDR3 length: 17 amino acids. From germline, CDR1 is LNHNV and CDR2 YYDKDF (reference sequence). V was pared by 3 bases and J by 3 bases, with 12 bases of the junction left unmatched. The CDR3 loop is CATSRTITSTGGYEQYF. As DNA, the CDR3 is TGTGCCACCAGCAGGACTATCACTTCGACAGGGGGCTACGAGCAGTACTTC.

J is TRBJ2-1 and V is TRBV4-2; D is perhaps TRBD2 (6 bases). The length of the CDR3 is 13 residues. The germline CDR1 and CDR2 sequences are LGHNA and YNFKEQ. Trimming left V 4 bases short and J 8 bases short, with 12 bases between. CDR3 sequence (DNA): TGTGCCAGCAGCCGGACGGAGGGCGATGAGCAGTTCTTC. It translates to CASSRTEGDEQFF.

The chain couples TRBV13 to TRBJ2-1, with TRBD1 matching 9 bases. Trimming took 3 bases from V and 5 from J; bases not matched to a gene: 2. The germline gives CDR1 PRHDT, CDR2 FYEKMQ (reference sequence). The CDR3 sequence is 14 residues long. DNA of the CDR3: TGTGCCAGCAGCTTCCGGACAGGGGACAATGAGCAGTTCTTC. It specifies CASSFRTGDNEQFF.

Only one count was recorded for this clone. The rearrangement joins TRBV14 to TRBJ2-6, with D unclear. This CDR3 is 14 amino acids long. Per the germline V gene, CDR1 is SGHDN and CDR2 is FVKESK. V was pared by 1 base and J by 4 bases, with 5 bases between. The CDR3 loop reads CASSQGAGANVLTF. CDR3 bases: TGTGCCAGCAGCCAAGGGGCAGGGGCCAACGTCCTGACTTTC.

The rearrangement uses TRBV20-1 and TRBJ2-5, with TRBD2 identical over 8 bases. Trimming took 3 bases from V and 5 from J; bases not matched to a gene: 11. Germline V gives CDR1 DFQATT, CDR2 SNEGSKA (reference sequence). The CDR3 has 15 amino acids. CDR3 sequence (DNA): TGCAGTGCTAGTCTACATAGCGGGGCCGGGGAGACCCAGTACTTC. The encoded protein is CSASLHSGAGETQYF.

The genes are TRBV11-2 and TRBJ1-2; D may be TRBD1 (5 bases). Trimming stripped 0 bases from V and 5 bases from J, with 22 bases between. This CDR3 spans 18 amino acids. Germline CDR1 reads SGHAT; CDR2 reads FQNNGV. The CDR3 region is CASSLDRRGTDLGYGYTF. Written as DNA, the CDR3 is TGTGCCAGCAGCTTAGATAGACGGGGGACGGATCTGGGGTATGGCTACACCTTC.